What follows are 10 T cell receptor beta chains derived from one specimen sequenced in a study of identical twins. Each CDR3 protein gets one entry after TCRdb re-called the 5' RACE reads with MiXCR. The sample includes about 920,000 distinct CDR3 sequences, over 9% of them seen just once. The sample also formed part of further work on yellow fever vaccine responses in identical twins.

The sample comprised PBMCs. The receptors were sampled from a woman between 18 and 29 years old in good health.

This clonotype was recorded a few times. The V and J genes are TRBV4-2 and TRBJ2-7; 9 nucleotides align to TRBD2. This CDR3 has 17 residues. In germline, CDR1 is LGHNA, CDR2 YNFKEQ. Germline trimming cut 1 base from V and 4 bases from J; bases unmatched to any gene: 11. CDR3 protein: CASSQVSLAGEEYEQYF. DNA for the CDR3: TGTGCCAGCAGCCAAGTTTCGTTAGCGGGAGAAGAATACGAGCAGTACTTC.

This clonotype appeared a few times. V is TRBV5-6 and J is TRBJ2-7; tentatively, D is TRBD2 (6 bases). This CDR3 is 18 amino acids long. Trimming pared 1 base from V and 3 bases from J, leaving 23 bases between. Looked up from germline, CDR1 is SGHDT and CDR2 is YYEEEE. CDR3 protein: CASSLRNGRGSGGYEQYF. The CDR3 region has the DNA TGTGCCAGCAGCTTGAGAAATGGGAGAGGGTCCGGGGGCTACGAGCAGTACTTC.

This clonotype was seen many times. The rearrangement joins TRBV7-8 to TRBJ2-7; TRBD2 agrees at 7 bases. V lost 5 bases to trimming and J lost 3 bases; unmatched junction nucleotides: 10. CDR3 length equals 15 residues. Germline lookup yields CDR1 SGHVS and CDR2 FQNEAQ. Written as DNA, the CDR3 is TGTGCCAGCAGCCCACGGGGGAGGGGTTACTACGAGCAGTACGTC. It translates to CASSPRGRGYYEQYV.

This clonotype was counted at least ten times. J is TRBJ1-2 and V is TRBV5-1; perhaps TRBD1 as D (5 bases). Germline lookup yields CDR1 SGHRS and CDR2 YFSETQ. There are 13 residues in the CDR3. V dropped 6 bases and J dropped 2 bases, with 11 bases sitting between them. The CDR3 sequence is CASTPGRNYGYTF. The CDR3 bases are TGCGCCAGCACCCCGGGACGGAACTATGGCTACACCTTC.

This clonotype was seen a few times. The CDR3 nucleotides read TGTGCCACCGCAGGGGGCGGCCATCAAGAGACCCAGTACTTC. Protein product: CATAGGGHQETQYF. The chain employs TRBV6-1 and TRBJ2-5, with TRBD1 identical over 8 bases. Germline V gene lookup returns CDR1 MNHNS and CDR2 SASEGT. V trimming: 10 bases; J trimming: 2 bases; junction bases outside the gene matches: 9. The CDR3 spans 14 residues.

CDR3 in amino acids: CASSIQANTEAFF. Here the CDR3 DNA reads TGTGCCAGTAGTATACAAGCGAACACTGAAGCTTTCTTT. The chain joins TRBV19 to TRBJ1-1; D call uncertain. Germline V gene sequence: CDR1 LNHDA, CDR2 SQIVND (reference sequence). This CDR3 comprises 13 residues. Between the trimmed V and J ends, which lost 2 bases and 1 base, there was a span of 5 bases.

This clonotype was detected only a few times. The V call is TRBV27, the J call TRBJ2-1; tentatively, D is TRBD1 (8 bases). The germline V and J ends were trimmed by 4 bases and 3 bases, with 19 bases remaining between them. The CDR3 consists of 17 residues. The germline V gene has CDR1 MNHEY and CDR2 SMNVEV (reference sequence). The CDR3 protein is CASSWGATGGDYNEQFF. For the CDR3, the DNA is TGTGCCAGCAGTTGGGGGGCCACAGGGGGGGACTACAATGAGCAGTTCTTC.

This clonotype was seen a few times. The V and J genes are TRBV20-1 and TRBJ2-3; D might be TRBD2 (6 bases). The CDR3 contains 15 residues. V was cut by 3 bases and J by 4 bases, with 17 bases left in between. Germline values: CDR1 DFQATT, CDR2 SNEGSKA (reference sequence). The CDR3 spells CSASRPDAGPDTQYF. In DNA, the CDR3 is TGCAGTGCTAGCCGACCCGACGCGGGACCAGATACGCAGTATTTT.

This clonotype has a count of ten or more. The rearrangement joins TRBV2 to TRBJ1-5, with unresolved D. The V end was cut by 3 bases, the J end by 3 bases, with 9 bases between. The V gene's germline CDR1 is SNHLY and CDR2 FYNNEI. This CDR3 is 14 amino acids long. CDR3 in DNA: TGTGCCAGCAGTGATTCCGGGTTCAATCAGCCCCAGCATTTT. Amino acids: CASSDSGFNQPQHF.

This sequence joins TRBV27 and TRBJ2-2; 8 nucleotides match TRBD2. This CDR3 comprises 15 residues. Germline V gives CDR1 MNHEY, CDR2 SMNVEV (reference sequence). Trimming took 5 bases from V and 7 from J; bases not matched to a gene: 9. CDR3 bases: TGTGCCAGCAGTCCCCCCGGGGGGGACGGCGGGGAGCTGTTTTTT. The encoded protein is CASSPPGGDGGELFF.